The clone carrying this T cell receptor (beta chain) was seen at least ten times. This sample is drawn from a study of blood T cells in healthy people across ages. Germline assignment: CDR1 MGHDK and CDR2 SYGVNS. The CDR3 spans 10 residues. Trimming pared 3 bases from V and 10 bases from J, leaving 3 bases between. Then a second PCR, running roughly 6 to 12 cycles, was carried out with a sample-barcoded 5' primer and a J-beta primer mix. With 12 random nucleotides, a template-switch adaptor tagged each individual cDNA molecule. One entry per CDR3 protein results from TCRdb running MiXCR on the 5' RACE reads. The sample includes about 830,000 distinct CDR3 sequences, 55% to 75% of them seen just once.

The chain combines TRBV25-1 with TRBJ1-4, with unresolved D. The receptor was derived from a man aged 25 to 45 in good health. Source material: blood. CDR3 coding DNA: TGTGCCAGCAGTGATCGAAAACTGTTTTTT. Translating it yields CASSDRKLFF.